One sample yielded the 10 T cell receptor beta chains listed below, sequenced in a study of cytomegalovirus exposure and HLA in healthy donors. The PCR was carried out with 60 Vbeta primers and 13 Jbeta primers. Libraries were prepared by immunoSEQ multiplex PCR; TCRdb keeps only in-frame clonotypes and omits some of them. The sample holds fewer than 200,000 clones, approximately 11% seen once. Sample: PBMCs. These receptors came from a man between 50 and 59 years old in good health and CMV-seropositive.

The rearrangement joins TRBV11-3 to TRBJ1-3, with 7 bases aligning to TRBD1. Germline V gene data show CDR1 as SGHNT and CDR2 as YENEEA. The CDR3 has 14 amino acids. After removal of 5 bases from V and 5 bases from J, the junction contained 6 bases not matched to a gene. The CDR3: CASSRTGSRNTIYF. DNA for the CDR3: TGTGCCAGCAGCCGGACAGGATCGAGAAACACCATATATTTT. The complete variable domain, with remaining parts taken from reference TRBV11-3 and TRBJ1-3, reads EAGVVQSPRYKIIEKKQPVAFWCNPISGHNTLYWYLQNLGQGPELLIRYENEEAVDDSQLPKDRFSAERLKGVDSTLKIQPAELGDSAVYLCASSRTGSRNTIYFGEGSWLTVV.

This clone was picked up one time. The CDR3 nucleotides read TGTGCCAGCAGCTTAGCGGGTCCCAGGGAGCTGTTTTTT. It specifies CASSLAGPRELFF. This chain uses TRBV11-3 with TRBJ2-2; the D is unclear. The V end lost 1 base, the J end lost 9 bases, and 9 bases lay between the germline ends. This CDR3 is built from 13 residues. Germline CDR1 and CDR2: SGHNT and YENEEA.

The chain couples TRBV28 to TRBJ1-5; TRBD1 matches at 7 bases. CDR3 length: 14 residues. CDR1 MDHEN and CDR2 SYDVKM come from the germline V gene. After removal of 7 bases from V and 4 bases from J, the junction contained 7 bases not matched to a gene. This CDR3 is CASNPGGSNQPQHF. In DNA form, the CDR3 reads TGTGCCAGCAATCCAGGGGGATCGAATCAGCCCCAGCATTTT.

The chain carries TRBV5-6 and TRBJ1-1; 11 positions agree with TRBD1. The CDR3 consists of 15 residues. J gave up 4 bases and V 5 bases, and 7 bases lay outside the gene matches. Germline CDR1 SGHDT, CDR2 YYEEEE. DNA for the CDR3: TGTGCCAGCAGGGTAAGGGGGACAGGGGGCACTGAAGCTTTCTTT. Translated: CASRVRGTGGTEAFF.

Note on this clone: The CDR3 does not end in the conserved phenylalanine or tryptophan, so this is likely a read error. In DNA form, the CDR3 reads TGTGCCAGCAGTTACAGAAGACAGGGCAGGGACACTGAAGCTTTCGTT. Its protein is CASSYRRQGRDTEAFV. V usage is TRBV6-5 and J usage is TRBJ1-1; 7 bases map to TRBD1. The germline V gene has CDR1 MNHEY and CDR2 SVGAGI. This CDR3 comprises 16 residues. The J segment lost 3 bases and the V segment lost 2 bases, leaving 9 bases of the junction unmatched.

This clone has only a few counts. The chain employs TRBV18 and TRBJ1-6, with 7 bases lining up with TRBD1. V lost 3 bases, J lost 1 base, and 3 bases stayed unmatched. Germline lookup yields CDR1 KGHSH and CDR2 LQKENI. The length of the CDR3 is 16 residues. The CDR3 sequence is CASSPRQGSYNSPLHF. CDR3 sequence (DNA): TGTGCCAGCTCACCTAGACAGGGTTCCTATAATTCACCCCTCCACTTT.

In regard to this clone: An end of the junction differs from the germline gene, which may be a read error. The chain recombines TRBV7-7 with TRBJ2-5; D is possibly TRBD2 (7 bases). The CDR3 runs to 14 residues. The germline CDR1 and CDR2 sequences are SSHAT and FNYEAQ (reference sequence). CDR3 region: CASSLRGGGETQYF. The CDR3 bases are TGTGCTAGCAGCTTACGGGGAGGGGGGGAGACCCAGTACTTC.

The J gene is TRBJ2-1, the V gene TRBV11-2; 8 positions agree with TRBD2. The trim removed 4 bases at V and 5 bases at J, leaving 7 bases unmatched. The CDR3 runs 15 residues. Germline V gene lookup returns CDR1 SGHAT and CDR2 FQNNGV. CDR3 sequence: CASSYQRGYHNEQFF. The DNA of the CDR3 is TGTGCCAGCAGCTACCAGCGGGGGTACCACAATGAGCAGTTCTTC.

The table lists this clone with a few counts. V usage is TRBV6-1 and J usage is TRBJ1-1; a weak D match, TRBD1 (6 bases). Trimming pared 5 bases from V and 0 bases from J, leaving 13 bases between. CDR1 is MNHNS and CDR2 is SASEGT in the germline V gene. The CDR3 consists of 15 residues. CDR3 DNA: TGTGCCAGCAGTCTTGAGACAGGAATGAACACTGAAGCTTTCTTT. Its protein product is CASSLETGMNTEAFF.

This chain connects TRBV6-5 to TRBJ2-3; the match to TRBD2 covers 14 bases. V was clipped by 1 base and J by 3 bases; unmatched bases: 0. There are 16 residues in the CDR3. Germline CDR1 reads MNHEY; CDR2 reads SVGAGI. The CDR3 reads CASSYWTSGGTDTQYF. The CDR3 DNA reads as TGTGCCAGCAGTTACTGGACTAGCGGGGGGACAGATACGCAGTATTTT.